This record concerns one T cell receptor beta chain sequence. This clone was seen only a few times. Its antigen target is currently unknown. No base-level quality is on record; no much larger clone is a single base apart. The data belong to a study of blood T cell repertoires in COVID-19 (dated by TCRdb to 2018 to 2021). For the wider study: Collaborator samples came from the United States, Italy and Spain and covered acute and convalescent phases of COVID-19. Samples were obtained from the ongoing ImmuneRACE study (first 160 participants) and from 1,200 or so subjects provided by 6 global collaborators. A de-identified subject ID, COVID-19 status, age in years and sex were almost always included in the sample metadata. The dataset comprised deeply sampled blood TCRbeta repertoires from subjects exposed to, actively infected with, or recovered from COVID-19. Where available, HLA class I and class II types were taken from metadata supplied by the sample provider and were not determined by assay-based typing. The prospective study material was composed of cDNA or gDNA derived from T cells, B-cell-depleted T cells, or PBMCs. The repertoires were made available in a free public database intended to serve as a resource for research on the immune response to SARS-CoV-2. Study-wide conclusions, independent of this receptor: How much clinical and demographic metadata was included differed by source and by participant, and the metadata was provided uncurated.

Whole blood was collected in K2EDTA tubes by collaborating institutions according to the institutions' own protocols. Collaborator samples were shipped for TCRbeta analysis as frozen whole blood, isolated PBMCs, or DNA extracted from either sample type. V is cut by 1 base and J by 4 bases, and the space between the germline ends is 11 bases. The CDR3 sequence holds 15 residues, the cysteine and phenylalanine included. Only the CDR3 portion is preserved as DNA: 45 bases, with reading frame beginning at the first base. Taken from the germline V gene, the CDR1 and CDR2 loops are MDHEN and SYDVKM. TCRbeta CDR3 regions were amplified from genomic DNA by means of the immunoSEQ Assay, a bias-controlled multiplex PCR. The source study handled its data this way. The number of nucleated cells in each sample was estimated by amplification of reference gene primers within the assay. Sequence reads were collapsed and filtered to measure the absolute abundance of every unique TCRbeta CDR3 rearrangement. For each sample, productive Simpson clonality was calculated by taking the square root of Simpson's diversity index across productive rearrangements. TCRdb stores this immuneACCESS table with in-frame sequences only. Part of the clones is absent; in the studies checked, under half of the shortfall reflects unresolved V genes, and no reason is known for the rest. Clone size and V and J calls were adopted from that table, with D and trimming inferred from the DNA. This sample gives about 250,000 clones in total; about 86% of them show up just once. Together, the top ten hold about 9% of the sample.

The sample was peripheral blood. The TCR comes from a man aged 80 or over with acute or convalescent COVID-19. The chain couples TRBV28 to TRBJ2-1; perhaps TRBD2 is the D gene, with 5 bases matching. CDR3 protein: CASSLFLRGYNEQFF. The sequenced DNA: TGTGCCAGCAGTTTATTTCTCCGGGGTTACAATGAGCAGTTCTTC.